This paragraph reports one T cell receptor (beta chain). Its antigen remains unidentified. These data are taken from a study of graft-versus-host responses after intestinal transplantation. TCRdb keeps only in-frame clones here, not all; method: immunoSEQ multiplex PCR. The profile shows about 88,000 clones, 91% of them singletons. This CDR3 is built from 15 residues. Per the germline V gene, CDR1 is SGDLS and CDR2 is YYNGEE. J was trimmed by 0 bases and V by 4 bases; bases with no gene match: 5. The material sequenced was unstimulated CD4+ T cells sorted from spleen or lymph node cells, taken before transplant. The chain uses TRBV9 and TRBJ2-7; 9 bases agree with TRBD1. The clonotype originates from a human donor who was the organ donor for an intestinal transplant. CDR3 sequence reads: CASSPRQGVSYEQYF. CDR3 DNA: TGTGCCAGCAGCCCTCGACAGGGGGTCTCCTACGAGCAGTACTTC.